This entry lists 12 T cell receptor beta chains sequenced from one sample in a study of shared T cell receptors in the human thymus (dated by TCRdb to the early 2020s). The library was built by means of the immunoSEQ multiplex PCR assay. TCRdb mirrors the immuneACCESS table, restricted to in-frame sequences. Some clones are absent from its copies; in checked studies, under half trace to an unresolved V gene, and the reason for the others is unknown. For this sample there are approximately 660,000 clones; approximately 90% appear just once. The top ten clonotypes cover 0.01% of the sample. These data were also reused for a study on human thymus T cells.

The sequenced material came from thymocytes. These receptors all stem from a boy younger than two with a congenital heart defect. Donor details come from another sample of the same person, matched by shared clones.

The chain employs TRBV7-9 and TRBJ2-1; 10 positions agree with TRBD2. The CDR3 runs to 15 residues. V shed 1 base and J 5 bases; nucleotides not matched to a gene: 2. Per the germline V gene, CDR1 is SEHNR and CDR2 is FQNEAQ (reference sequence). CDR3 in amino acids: CASSLEAGGDNEQFF. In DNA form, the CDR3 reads TGTGCCAGCAGCTTAGAAGCGGGAGGGGACAATGAGCAGTTCTTC.

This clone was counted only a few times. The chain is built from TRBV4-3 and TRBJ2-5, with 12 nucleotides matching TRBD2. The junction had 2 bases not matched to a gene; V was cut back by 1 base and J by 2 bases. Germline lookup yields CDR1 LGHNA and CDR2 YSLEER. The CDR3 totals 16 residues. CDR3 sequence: CASSQGLAGGQETQYF. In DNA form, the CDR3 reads TGCGCCAGCAGCCAAGGTCTAGCGGGAGGGCAAGAGACCCAGTACTTC.

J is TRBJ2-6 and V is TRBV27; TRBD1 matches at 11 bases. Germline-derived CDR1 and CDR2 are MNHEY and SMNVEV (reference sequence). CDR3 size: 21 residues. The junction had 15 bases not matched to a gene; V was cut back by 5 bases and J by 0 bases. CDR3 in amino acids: CASSGSSPRDRGISGANVLTF. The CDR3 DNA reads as TGTGCCAGCAGTGGATCATCCCCGAGGGACAGGGGGATCTCTGGGGCCAACGTCCTGACTTTC.

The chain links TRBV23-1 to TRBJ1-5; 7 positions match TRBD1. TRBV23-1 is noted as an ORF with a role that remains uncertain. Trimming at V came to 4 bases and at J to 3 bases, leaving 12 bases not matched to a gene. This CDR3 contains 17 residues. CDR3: CASSRTGLWADNQPQHF. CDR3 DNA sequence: TGCGCCAGCAGTCGGACAGGACTATGGGCGGACAATCAGCCCCAGCATTTT.

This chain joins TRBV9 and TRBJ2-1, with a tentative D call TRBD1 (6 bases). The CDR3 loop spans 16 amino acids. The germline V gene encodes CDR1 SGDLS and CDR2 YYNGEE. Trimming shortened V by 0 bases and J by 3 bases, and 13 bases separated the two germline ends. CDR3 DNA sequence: TGTGCCAGCAGCGTAGACAGGGATAGGGGCTACAATGAGCAGTTCTTC. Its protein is CASSVDRDRGYNEQFF.

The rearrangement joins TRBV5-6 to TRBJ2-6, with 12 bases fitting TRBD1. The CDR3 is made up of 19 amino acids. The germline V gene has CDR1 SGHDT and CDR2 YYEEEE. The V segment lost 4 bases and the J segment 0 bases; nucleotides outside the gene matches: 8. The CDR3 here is CASSLEGQGAPSGANVLTF. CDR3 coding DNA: TGTGCCAGCAGCCTGGAGGGACAGGGGGCCCCCTCTGGGGCCAACGTCCTGACTTTC.

The CDR3 loop is CSVVVQGNYGYTF. DNA of the CDR3: TGCAGCGTTGTGGTACAGGGGAACTATGGCTACACCTTC. The J gene is TRBJ1-2, the V gene TRBV29-1; 7 bases are a match to TRBD1. V lost 4 bases, J lost 2 bases, and 4 bases stayed unmatched. Germline V gene data show CDR1 as SQVTM and CDR2 as ANQGSEA. The CDR3 loop spans 13 amino acids. Combining the CDR3 with reference TRBV29-1 and TRBJ1-2 gives the whole variable domain SAVISQKPSRDICQRGTSLTIQCQVDSQVTMMFWYRQQPGQSLTLIATANQGSEATYESGFVIDKFPISRPNLTFSTLTVSNMSPEDSSIYLCSVVVQGNYGYTFGSGTRLTVV.

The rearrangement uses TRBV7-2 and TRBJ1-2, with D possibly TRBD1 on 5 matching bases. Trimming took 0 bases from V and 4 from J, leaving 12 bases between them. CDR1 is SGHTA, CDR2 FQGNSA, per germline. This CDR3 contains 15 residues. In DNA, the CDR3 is TGTGCCAGCAGCTTAGCGCAAGGGGAGGGCTATGGCTACACCTTC. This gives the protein CASSLAQGEGYGYTF.

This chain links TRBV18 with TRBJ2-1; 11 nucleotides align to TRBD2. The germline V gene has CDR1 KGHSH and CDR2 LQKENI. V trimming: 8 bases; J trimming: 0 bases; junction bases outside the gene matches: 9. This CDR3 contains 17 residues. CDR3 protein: CASQLAGGGSSYNEQFF. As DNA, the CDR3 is TGTGCCAGCCAGCTAGCGGGAGGTGGGAGCTCCTACAATGAGCAGTTCTTC. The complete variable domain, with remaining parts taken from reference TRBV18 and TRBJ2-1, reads NAGVMQNPRHLVRRRGQEARLRCSPMKGHSHVYWYRQLPEEGLKFMVYLQKENIIDESGMPKERFSAEFPKEGPSILRIQQVVRGDSAAYFCASQLAGGGSSYNEQFFGPGTRLTVL.

CDR3 residues: CASSLRTGATDTQYF. As DNA, the CDR3 is TGTGCCAGCAGTTTACGTACAGGGGCAACAGATACGCAGTATTTT. The chain combines TRBV28 with TRBJ2-3; the match to TRBD1 covers 7 bases. Unmatched junction bases numbered 5, after V lost 2 bases and J lost 3 bases. CDR3 length: 15 amino acids. CDR1 and CDR2 (germline): MDHEN, SYDVKM.

CDR3 in amino acids: CASSLSRDRGCIDTEAFF. CDR3 DNA sequence: TGCGCCAGCAGCTTGTCTCGGGACAGGGGTTGCATTGACACTGAAGCTTTCTTT. The chain has TRBV5-1 and TRBJ1-1; TRBD1 agrees at 10 bases. Germline CDR1 reads SGHRS; CDR2 reads YFSETQ. Trimming took 1 base from V and 3 from J; bases not matched to a gene: 12. The CDR3 contains 18 residues.

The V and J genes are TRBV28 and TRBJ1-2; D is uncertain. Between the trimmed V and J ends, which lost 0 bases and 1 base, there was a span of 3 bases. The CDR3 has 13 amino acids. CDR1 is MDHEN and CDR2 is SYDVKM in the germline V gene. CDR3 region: CASSLWSNYGYTF. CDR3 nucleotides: TGTGCCAGCAGTTTATGGAGTAACTATGGCTACACCTTC.